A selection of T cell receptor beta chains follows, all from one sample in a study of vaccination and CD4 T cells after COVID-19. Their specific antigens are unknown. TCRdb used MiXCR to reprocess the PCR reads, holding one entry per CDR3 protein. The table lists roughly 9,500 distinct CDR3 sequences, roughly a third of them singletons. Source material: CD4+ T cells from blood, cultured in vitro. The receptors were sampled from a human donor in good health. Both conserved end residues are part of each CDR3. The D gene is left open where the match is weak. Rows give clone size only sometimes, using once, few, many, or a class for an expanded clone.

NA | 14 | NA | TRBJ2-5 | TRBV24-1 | TGTGCCACCAGAAAAGGGGGGGTAGGGGAGACCCAGTACTTC | CATRKGGVGETQYF
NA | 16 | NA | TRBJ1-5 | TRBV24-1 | TGTGCCACCAGTGATTCGGGCAGGGTGAGCAATCAGCCCCAGCATTTT | CATSDSGRVSNQPQHF
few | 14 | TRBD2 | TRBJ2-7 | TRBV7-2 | TGTGCCAGCAGTTCTACTAGCGCTTCCTACGAGCAGTACTTC | CASSSTSASYEQYF
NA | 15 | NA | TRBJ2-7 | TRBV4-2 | TGTGCCAGCAGCCTAGATTTCTCGGGAGTAAAAGAGCAGTACTTC | CASSLDFSGVKEQYF
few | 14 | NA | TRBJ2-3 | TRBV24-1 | TGTGCCACCAGTGATCCGTCCGGGACAGATACGCAGTATTTT | CATSDPSGTDTQYF
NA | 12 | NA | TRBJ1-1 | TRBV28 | TGTGCCAGCAGTTCCCCCTGGAGGGAAACTTTCTTT | CASSSPWRETFF
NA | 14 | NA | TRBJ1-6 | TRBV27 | TGTGCCAGCAGTTTCCGGGGCCGCGATTCACCCCTCCACTTT | CASSFRGRDSPLHF
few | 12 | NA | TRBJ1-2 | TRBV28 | TGTGCCAGCAGTTTTTCGGGGGGTGGCTACACCTTC | CASSFSGGGYTF
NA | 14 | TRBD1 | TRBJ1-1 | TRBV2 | TGTGCCAGCAGAGCACAGGGGGCATATGGTGAAGCTTTCTTT | CASRAQGAYGEAFF
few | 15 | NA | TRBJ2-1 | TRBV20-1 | TGCAGTGCTAGAGATGCTCTACCCCGGGGCAATGAGCAGTTCTTC | CSARDALPRGNEQFF
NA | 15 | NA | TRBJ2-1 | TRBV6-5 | TGTGCCAGCAGTTTGACGTCGAGCTCCTACAATGGGCAGTTCTTC | CASSLTSSSYNGQFF
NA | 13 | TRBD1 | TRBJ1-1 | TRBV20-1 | TGCAGTGCTAGAGGGGACAGAGCTTCTGAAGCTTTCTTT | CSARGDRASEAFF
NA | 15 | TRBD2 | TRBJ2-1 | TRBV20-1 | TGCAGTGCTAGAGACCCTAGCGGGAGCTACAATGAGCAGTTCTTC | CSARDPSGSYNEQFF
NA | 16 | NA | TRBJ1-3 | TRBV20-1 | TGCAGTGCTAGAGATCGGGCGATAAGCTCTGGAAACACCATATATTTT | CSARDRAISSGNTIYF
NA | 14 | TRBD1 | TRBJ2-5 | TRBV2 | TGTGCCAGCAGTAGGGACAGGGGGCATGAGACCCAGTACTTC | CASSRDRGHETQYF
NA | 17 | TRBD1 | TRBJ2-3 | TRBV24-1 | TGTGCCACCAGTGATTTCCGACAGGGGGCTTTGTTTGATACGCAGTATTTT | CATSDFRQGALFDTQYF
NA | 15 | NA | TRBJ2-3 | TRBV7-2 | TGTGCCAGCAGCTTAAGATCCCTAGGGGAAGATACGCAGTATTTT | CASSLRSLGEDTQYF
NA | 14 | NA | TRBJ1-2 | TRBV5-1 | TGCGCCAGCAGCCTTAACCCAGAGCCATATGGCTACACCTTC | CASSLNPEPYGYTF
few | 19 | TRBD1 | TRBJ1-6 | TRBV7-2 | TGTGCCAGCAGCTTAACAGGGGCCTCTTGGAGCTCCTATAATTCACCCCTCCACTTT | CASSLTGASWSSYNSPLHF
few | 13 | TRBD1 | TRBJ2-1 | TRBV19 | TGTGCCAGTGGGGGACAGGCCAGGGGTGAGCAGTTCTTC | CASGGQARGEQFF
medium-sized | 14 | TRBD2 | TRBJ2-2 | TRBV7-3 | TGTGCCAGCCACCGGGGGGGATCCACCGGGGAGCTGTTTTTT | CASHRGGSTGELFF
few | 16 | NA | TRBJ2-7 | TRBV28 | TGTGCCAGCGGGCCCCCACCTTCGGCAGGGAAGTACGAGCAGTACTTC | CASGPPPSAGKYEQYF
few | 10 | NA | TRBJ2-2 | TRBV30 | TGTGCCTGCGGAGACGGGGAGCTGTTTTTT | CACGDGELFF
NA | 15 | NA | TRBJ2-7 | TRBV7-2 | TGTGCCAGCAGCTTAGGATTCGGCCAGACCTACGAGCAGTACTTC | CASSLGFGQTYEQYF